The entry that follows covers one TCR beta chain sequence. This CDR3 contains 15 residues. The V and J ends lost 4 bases and 2 bases, in that order; junction bases with no gene match: 3. CDR1 and CDR2 from the germline V gene are MNHEY and SVGEGT. The record originates from a study of control samples from healthy donors and cancer patients. This table comes from immunoSEQ multiplex PCR, and its TCRdb copy is limited to in-frame clones, with some not included. The data hold about 150,000 clones, with 89% observed a single time. Sample: blood. The TCR was taken from a man younger than 45 in good health. This chain joins TRBV6-2 or TRBV6-3 and TRBJ2-7; 12 positions agree with TRBD2. The CDR3 is CASSSTSGSPYEQYF. CDR3 nucleotide sequence: TGTGCCAGCAGTTCGACTAGCGGGAGTCCCTACGAGCAGTACTTC.